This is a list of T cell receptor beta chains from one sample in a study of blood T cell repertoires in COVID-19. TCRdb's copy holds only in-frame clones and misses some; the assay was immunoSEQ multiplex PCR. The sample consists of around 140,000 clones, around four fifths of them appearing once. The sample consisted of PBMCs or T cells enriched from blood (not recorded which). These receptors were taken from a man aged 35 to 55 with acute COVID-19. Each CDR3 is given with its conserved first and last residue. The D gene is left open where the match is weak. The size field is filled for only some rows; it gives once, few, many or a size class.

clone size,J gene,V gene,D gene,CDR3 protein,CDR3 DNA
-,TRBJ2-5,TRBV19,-,CASRVEGRETQYF,TGTGCCAGTAGGGTCGAGGGCCGGGAGACCCAGTACTTC
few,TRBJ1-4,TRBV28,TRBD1,CASSARTGFDEKLFF,TGTGCCAGCAGTGCCCGGACAGGGTTTGATGAAAAACTGTTTTTT
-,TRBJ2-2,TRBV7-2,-,CASSSGQNTGELFF,TGTGCCAGCAGCTCGGGACAGAACACCGGGGAGCTGTTTTTT
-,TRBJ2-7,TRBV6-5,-,CASSYLTKQYF,TGTGCCAGCAGTTATTTGACAAAGCAGTACTTC
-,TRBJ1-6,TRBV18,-,CASSPAAGHNSPLHF,TGTGCCAGCTCACCGGCGGCAGGGCATAATTCACCCCTCCACTTT
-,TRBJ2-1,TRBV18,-,CASSPPLSSYNEQFF,TGTGCCAGCTCACCGCCCCTGAGCTCCTACAATGAGCAGTTCTTC
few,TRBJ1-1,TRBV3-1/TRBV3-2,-,CASSQGGGPEAFF,TGTGCCAGCAGCCAAGGGGGGGGCCCTGAAGCTTTCTTT
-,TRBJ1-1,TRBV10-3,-,CAIRKRSVEVEAFF,TGTGCCATCAGAAAGAGGTCCGTAGAGGTTGAAGCTTTCTTT
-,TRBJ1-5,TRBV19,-,CASSVRSVLSNQPQHF,TGTGCCAGTAGTGTCCGTAGCGTCCTTAGCAATCAGCCCCAGCATTTT
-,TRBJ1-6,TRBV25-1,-,CASRLTENSPLHF,TGTGCCAGCCGATTGACGGAGAATTCACCCCTCCACTTT
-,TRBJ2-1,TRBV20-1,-,CSASRPPGGHEQFF,TGCAGTGCTAGTCGACCCCCCGGGGGGCATGAGCAGTTCTTC
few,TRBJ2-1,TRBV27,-,CASSLMGPHNEQFF,TGTGCCAGCAGTTTGATGGGGCCTCACAATGAGCAGTTCTTC
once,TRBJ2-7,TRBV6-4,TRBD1,CASSDPEQGAWVYEQYF,TGTGCCAGCAGTGACCCCGAACAGGGGGCTTGGGTCTACGAGCAGTACTTC
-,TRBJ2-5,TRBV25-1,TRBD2,CASSEGTGGRKTQYF,TGTGCCAGCAGTGAAGGGACGGGAGGAAGAAAGACCCAGTACTTC
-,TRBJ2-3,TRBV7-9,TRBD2,CASSSGWTSGSTDTQYF,TGTGCCAGCAGCTCAGGGTGGACTAGCGGGAGCACAGATACGCAGTATTTT
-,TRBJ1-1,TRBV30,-,CAWRIRGGANTEAFF,TGTGCCTGGAGGATACGAGGCGGGGCGAACACTGAAGCTTTCTTT
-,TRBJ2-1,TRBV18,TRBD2,CASSPPAGYNEQFF,TGTGCCAGCTCGCCCCCAGCGGGATACAATGAGCAGTTCTTC
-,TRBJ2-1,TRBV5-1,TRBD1,CASSIDRAHEQFF,TGCGCCAGCAGCATCGACAGGGCCCATGAGCAGTTCTTC
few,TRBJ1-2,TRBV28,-,CASHTEGGRENYGYTF,TGTGCCAGCCATACGGAGGGGGGGCGGGAGAACTATGGCTACACCTTC
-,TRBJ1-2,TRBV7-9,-,CASSSTTGPLGYTF,TGTGCCAGCAGCTCGACCACAGGGCCCCTTGGCTACACCTTC
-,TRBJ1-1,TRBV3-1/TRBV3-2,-,CASSQDRPGTEAFF,TGTGCCAGCAGCCAAGACCGTCCGGGGACTGAAGCTTTCTTT
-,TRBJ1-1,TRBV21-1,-,CASVSPDMNTEAFF,TGTGCCAGCGTCTCACCGGACATGAACACTGAAGCTTTCTTT
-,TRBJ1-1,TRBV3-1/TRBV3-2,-,CASSRLTEAFF,TGTGCCAGCAGCCGACTCACGGAAGCTTTCTTT
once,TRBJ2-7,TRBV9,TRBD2,CASSVTSGSYEQYF,TGTGCCAGCAGCGTAACTAGCGGCTCCTACGAGCAGTACTTC
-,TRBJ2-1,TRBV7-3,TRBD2,CASSSIAGVSYNEQFF,TGTGCCAGCAGCTCCATAGCGGGGGTGTCCTACAATGAGCAGTTCTTC
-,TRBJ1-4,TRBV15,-,CATSTPGESNEKLFF,TGTGCCACCAGCACTCCGGGGGAATCTAATGAAAAACTGTTTTTT
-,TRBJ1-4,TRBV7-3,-,CASSAGEGEKLFF,TGTGCCAGCAGCGCTGGGGAGGGAGAAAAACTGTTTTTT
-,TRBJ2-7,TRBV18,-,CASSLGQSYEQYF,TGTGCCAGCTCCCTCGGACAGTCCTACGAGCAGTACTTC
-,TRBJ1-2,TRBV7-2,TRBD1,CASSFEGAGGYTF,TGTGCCAGCAGCTTTGAGGGGGCAGGAGGCTACACCTTC
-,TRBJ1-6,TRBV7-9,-,CASSLGTDNSPLHF,TGTGCCAGCAGCTTAGGGACTGATAATTCACCCCTCCACTTT
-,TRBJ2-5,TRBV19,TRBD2,CASTRNAGEKTQYF,TGTGCCAGTACGAGAAACGCGGGAGAAAAGACCCAGTACTTC
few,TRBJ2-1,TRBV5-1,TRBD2,CASSPSSGGTSYNEQFF,TGCGCCAGCAGCCCTTCTAGCGGGGGGACCTCCTACAATGAGCAGTTCTTC
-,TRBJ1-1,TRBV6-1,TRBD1,CASSETGAGEAFF,TGTGCCAGCAGTGAAACAGGGGCGGGTGAAGCTTTCTTT
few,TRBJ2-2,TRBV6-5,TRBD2,CASKTLAGRTGELFF,TGTGCCAGCAAGACCCTAGCGGGGCGCACCGGGGAGCTGTTTTTT
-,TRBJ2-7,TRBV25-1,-,CASSGAGFYEQYF,TGTGCCAGCAGTGGGGCCGGTTTCTACGAGCAGTACTTC
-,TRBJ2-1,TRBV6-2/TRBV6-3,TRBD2,CASSFGLAAYNEQFF,TGTGCCAGCAGTTTTGGACTAGCGGCCTACAATGAGCAGTTCTTC
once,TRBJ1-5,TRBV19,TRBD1,CASSGGLHQPQHF,TGTGCCAGTTCAGGGGGCTTGCATCAGCCCCAGCATTTT
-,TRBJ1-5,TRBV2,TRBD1,CASSVTGGLEPQHF,TGTGCCAGCAGTGTCACAGGGGGCCTTGAGCCCCAGCATTTT
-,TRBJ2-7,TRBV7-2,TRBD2,CASNQVSGGSYEQYF,TGTGCCAGCAACCAAGTTAGCGGGGGCTCCTACGAGCAGTACTTC
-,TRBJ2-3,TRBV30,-,CAWSRGDTQYF,TGTGCCTGGAGTCGCGGAGATACGCAGTATTTT
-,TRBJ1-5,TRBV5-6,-,CASSLGHGYTNQPQHF,TGTGCCAGCAGCTTGGGGCACGGGTATACCAATCAGCCCCAGCATTTT
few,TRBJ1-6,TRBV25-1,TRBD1,CASRLGQGLTLHF,TGTGCCAGCAGGTTGGGACAGGGTCTAACCCTCCACTTT
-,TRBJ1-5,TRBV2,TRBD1,CASSPGTGGQPQHF,TGTGCCAGCAGTCCGGGGACAGGGGGTCAGCCCCAGCATTTT
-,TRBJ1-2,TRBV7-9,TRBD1,CASSLAGQGYVYTF,TGTGCCAGCAGCTTAGCGGGACAGGGGTATGTCTACACCTTC
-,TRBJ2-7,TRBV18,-,CASSPTTGTSYEQYF,TGTGCCAGCTCACCAACAACAGGGACCTCCTACGAGCAGTACTTC
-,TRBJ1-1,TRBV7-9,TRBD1,CASSETGDTEAFF,TGTGCCAGCAGCGAGACAGGGGACACTGAAGCTTTCTTT
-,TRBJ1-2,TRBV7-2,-,CASSAQVSTGYGYTF,TGTGCCAGCAGCGCACAGGTTTCTACAGGCTATGGCTACACCTTC
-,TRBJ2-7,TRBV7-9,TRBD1,CASSPGQDREQYF,TGTGCCAGCAGCCCCGGACAGGATCGCGAGCAGTACTTC
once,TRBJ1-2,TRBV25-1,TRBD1,CASSEDRAPSNYGYTF,TGTGCCAGCAGTGAGGACAGGGCTCCCTCTAACTATGGCTACACCTTC
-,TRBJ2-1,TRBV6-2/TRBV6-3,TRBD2,CASSHGGTSGKNEQFF,TGTGCCAGCAGCCATGGGGGGACTAGCGGGAAGAATGAGCAGTTCTTC
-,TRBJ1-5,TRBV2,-,CASRPGGEYQPQHF,TGTGCCAGCAGGCCCGGGGGGGAGTATCAGCCCCAGCATTTT